This T cell receptor beta chain stems from a study of early T cells in non-severe SARS-CoV-2 infection. Trimming stripped 5 bases from V and 1 base from J, with 12 bases between. The CDR3 has 16 residues. TCRdb ran MiXCR on the 5' RACE reads and lists one entry per CDR3 protein. The sample records approximately 64,000 distinct CDR3 sequences, less than 20% being singletons. This clonotype was sampled from an adult who was a healthcare worker with PCR-confirmed SARS-CoV-2 infection or an uninfected control (not recorded which). V gene TRBV12-3 or TRBV12-4 combines with J gene TRBJ2-6; perhaps D is TRBD1 or TRBD2 (5 bases each). The sample here was whole blood, taken at baseline. The CDR3 reads CASSPGPQSGANVLTF. DNA for the CDR3: TGTGCCAGCAGTCCGGGACCCCAATCTGGGGCCAACGTCCTGACTTTC.